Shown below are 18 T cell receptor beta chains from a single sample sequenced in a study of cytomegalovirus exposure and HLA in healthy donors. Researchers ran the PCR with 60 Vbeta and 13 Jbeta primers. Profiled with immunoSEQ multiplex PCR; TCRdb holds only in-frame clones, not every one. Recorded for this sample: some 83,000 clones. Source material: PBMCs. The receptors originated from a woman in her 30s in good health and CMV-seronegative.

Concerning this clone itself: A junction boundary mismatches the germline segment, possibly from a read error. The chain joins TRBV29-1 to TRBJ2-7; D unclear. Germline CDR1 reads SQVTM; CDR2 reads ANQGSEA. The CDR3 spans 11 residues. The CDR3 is CSVQDTYEQYF. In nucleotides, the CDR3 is TGCAGCGTTCAAGACACCTACGAGCAGTACTTC.

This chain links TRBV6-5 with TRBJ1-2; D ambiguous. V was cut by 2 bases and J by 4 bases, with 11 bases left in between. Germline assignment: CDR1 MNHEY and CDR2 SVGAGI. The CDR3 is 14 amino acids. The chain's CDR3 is CASSYREGGYGYTF. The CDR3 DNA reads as TGTGCCAGCAGTTACCGTGAGGGTGGCTATGGCTACACCTTC.

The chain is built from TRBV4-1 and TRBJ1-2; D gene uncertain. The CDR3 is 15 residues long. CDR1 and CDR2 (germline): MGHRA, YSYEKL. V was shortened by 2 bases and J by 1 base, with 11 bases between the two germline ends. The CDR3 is CASSQFVYGNYGYTF. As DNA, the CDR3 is TGCGCCAGCAGCCAATTCGTGTACGGTAACTATGGCTACACCTTC.

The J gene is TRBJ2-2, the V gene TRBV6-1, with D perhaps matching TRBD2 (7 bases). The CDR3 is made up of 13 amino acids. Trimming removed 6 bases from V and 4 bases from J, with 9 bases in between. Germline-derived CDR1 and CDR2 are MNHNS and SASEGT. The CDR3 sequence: CASRGGGTGELFF. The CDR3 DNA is TGTGCCAGCAGGGGAGGGGGCACCGGGGAGCTGTTTTTT.

In DNA, the CDR3 is TGTGCCATCTGGACTAGCGATAACCAAGAGACCCAGTACTTC. Translated: CAIWTSDNQETQYF. The chain employs TRBV6-1 and TRBJ2-5; 9 bases are a match to TRBD2. V gave up 10 bases and J gave up 0 bases; unmatched junction bases: 6. The germline gives CDR1 MNHNS, CDR2 SASEGT. The CDR3 has 14 residues.

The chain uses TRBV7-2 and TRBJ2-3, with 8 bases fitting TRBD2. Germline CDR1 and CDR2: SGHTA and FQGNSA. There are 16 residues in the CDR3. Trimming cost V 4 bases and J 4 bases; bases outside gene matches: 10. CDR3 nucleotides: TGTGCCAGCAGCTACGGTCGGGGGGGGGTGGCAGATACGCAGTATTTT. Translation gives CASSYGRGGVADTQYF.

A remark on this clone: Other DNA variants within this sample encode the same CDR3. The CDR3 reads CASSQVGGYNEQFF. In DNA form, the CDR3 reads TGCGCCAGCAGCCAAGTGGGCGGGTACAATGAGCAGTTCTTC. The V gene is TRBV4-1, the J gene TRBJ2-1, with D tentatively TRBD2 (5 bases). The CDR3 sequence is 14 residues long. The germline gives CDR1 MGHRA, CDR2 YSYEKL. V was pared by 1 base and J by 4 bases, with 8 bases between.

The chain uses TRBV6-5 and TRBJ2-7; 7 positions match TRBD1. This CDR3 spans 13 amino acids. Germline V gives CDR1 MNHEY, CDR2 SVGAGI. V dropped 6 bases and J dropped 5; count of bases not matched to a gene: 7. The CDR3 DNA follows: TGTGCCAGCAGGGGGACAGCCGTTAACGAGCAGTACTTC. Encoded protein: CASRGTAVNEQYF.

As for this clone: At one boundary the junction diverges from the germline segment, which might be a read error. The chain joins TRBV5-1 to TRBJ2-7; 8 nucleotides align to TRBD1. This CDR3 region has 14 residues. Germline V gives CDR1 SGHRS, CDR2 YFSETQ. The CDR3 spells CASSSGTGAYEQSF. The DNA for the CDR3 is TGCGCCAGCAGTTCTGGGACAGGCGCCTACGAGCAGTCCTTC.

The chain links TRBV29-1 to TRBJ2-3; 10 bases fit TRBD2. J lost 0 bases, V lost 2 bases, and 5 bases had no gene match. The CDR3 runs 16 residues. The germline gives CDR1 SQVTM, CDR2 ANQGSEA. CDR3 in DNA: TGCAGCGTTGAACTAGCGGGAGTATGGAGCACAGATACGCAGTATTTT. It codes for CSVELAGVWSTDTQYF.

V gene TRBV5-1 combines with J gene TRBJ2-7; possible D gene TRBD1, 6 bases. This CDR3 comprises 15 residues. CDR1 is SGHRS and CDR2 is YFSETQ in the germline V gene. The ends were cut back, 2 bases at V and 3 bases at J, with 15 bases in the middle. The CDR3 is CASSLTQGSNYEQYF. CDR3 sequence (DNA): TGCGCCAGCAGCTTAACGCAGGGGAGTAACTACGAGCAGTACTTC.

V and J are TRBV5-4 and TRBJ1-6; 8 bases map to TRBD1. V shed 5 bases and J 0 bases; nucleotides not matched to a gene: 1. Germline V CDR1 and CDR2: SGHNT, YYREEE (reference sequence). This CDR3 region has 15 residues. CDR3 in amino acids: CASSDRGSYNSPLHF. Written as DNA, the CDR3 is TGTGCCAGCAGTGACAGGGGCTCCTATAATTCACCCCTCCACTTT. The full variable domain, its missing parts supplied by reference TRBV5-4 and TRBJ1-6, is ETGVTQSPTHLIKTRGQQVTLRCSSQSGHNTVSWYQQALGQGPQFIFQYYREEENGRGNFPPRFSGLQFPNYSSELNVNALELDDSALYLCASSDRGSYNSPLHFGNGTRLTVT.

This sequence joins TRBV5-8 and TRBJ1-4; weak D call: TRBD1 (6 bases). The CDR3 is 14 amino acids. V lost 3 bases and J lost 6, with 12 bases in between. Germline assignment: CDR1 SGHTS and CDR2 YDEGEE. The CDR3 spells CASSSGQSDEKLFF. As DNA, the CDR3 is TGTGCCAGCAGCTCCGGACAGTCAGATGAAAAACTGTTTTTT.

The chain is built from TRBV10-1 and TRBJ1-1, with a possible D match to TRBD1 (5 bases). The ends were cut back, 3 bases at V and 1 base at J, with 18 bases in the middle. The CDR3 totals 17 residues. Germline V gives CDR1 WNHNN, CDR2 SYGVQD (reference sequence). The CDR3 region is CASSDSQRGNWNTEAFF. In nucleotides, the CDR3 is TGCGCCAGCAGTGATTCCCAACGGGGGAATTGGAACACTGAAGCTTTCTTT.

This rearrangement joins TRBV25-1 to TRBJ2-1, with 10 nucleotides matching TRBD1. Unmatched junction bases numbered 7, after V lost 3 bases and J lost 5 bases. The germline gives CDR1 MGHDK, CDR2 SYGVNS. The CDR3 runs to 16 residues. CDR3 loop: CASSDWGGTGDNEQFF. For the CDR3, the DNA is TGTGCCAGCAGTGATTGGGGGGGGACAGGGGACAATGAGCAGTTCTTC.

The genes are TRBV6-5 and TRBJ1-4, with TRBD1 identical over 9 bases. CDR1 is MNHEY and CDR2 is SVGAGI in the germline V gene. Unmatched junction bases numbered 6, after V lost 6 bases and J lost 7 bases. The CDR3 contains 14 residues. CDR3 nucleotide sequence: TGTGCCAGCAGCACCGGACAGGGGAGTGAAAAACTGTTTTTT. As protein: CASSTGQGSEKLFF.

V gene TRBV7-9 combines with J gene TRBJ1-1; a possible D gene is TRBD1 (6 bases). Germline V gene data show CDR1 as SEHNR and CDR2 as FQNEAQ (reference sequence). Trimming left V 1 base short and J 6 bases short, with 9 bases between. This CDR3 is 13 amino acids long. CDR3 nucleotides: TGTGCCAGCAGCTTAGGGGGGCTTGCTGAAGCTTTCTTT. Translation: CASSLGGLAEAFF.

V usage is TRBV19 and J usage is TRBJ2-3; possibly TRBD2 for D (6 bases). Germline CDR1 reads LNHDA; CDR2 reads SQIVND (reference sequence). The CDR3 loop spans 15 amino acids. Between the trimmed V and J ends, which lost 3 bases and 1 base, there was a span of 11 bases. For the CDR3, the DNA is TGTGCCAGTAGTATGGGGGGAGGAGGCACAGATACGCAGTATTTT. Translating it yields CASSMGGGGTDTQYF.